Each of the 19 T cell receptor beta chains below was sequenced from the same sample in a study of shared clonotypes between healthy human individuals. TCRdb's copy holds only in-frame clones and misses some; the assay was immunoSEQ multiplex PCR. The table records 400,000 to 600,000 clones, about 80% of them present only once. Sequenced: PBMCs. The source of these receptors is a middle-aged woman in good health. Some clones in this sample may be carry-over from other donors' samples.

This chain uses TRBV27 with TRBJ2-6, with 7 bases lining up with TRBD1. Germline values: CDR1 MNHEY, CDR2 SMNVEV (reference sequence). V lost 2 bases, J lost 2 bases, and 3 bases stayed unmatched. The CDR3 sequence is 16 residues long. Here the CDR3 DNA reads TGTGCCAGCAGTTTAAGAGACAGGGCTGGGGCCAACGTCCTGACTTTC. It specifies CASSLRDRAGANVLTF.

The gene calls are TRBV5-1 and TRBJ2-7; D ambiguous. The CDR3 runs to 15 residues. CDR1 is SGHRS and CDR2 is YFSETQ in the germline V gene. V lost 5 bases, J lost 0 bases, and 15 bases lay in between. Here the CDR3 reads CASSSEVSSSYEQYF. The CDR3 bases are TGCGCCAGCAGTTCTGAAGTTTCCAGCTCCTACGAGCAGTACTTC.

The chain recombines TRBV19 with TRBJ1-5; D is unresolved. CDR1 and CDR2 from the germline V gene are LNHDA and SQIVND (reference sequence). CDR3 length equals 16 residues. The V and J ends lost 1 base and 1 base respectively, with 11 bases between them. CDR3 residues: CASSIASGWSNQPQHF. The DNA of the CDR3 is TGTGCCAGTAGTATAGCGTCAGGTTGGAGCAATCAGCCCCAGCATTTT.

The chain carries TRBV11-2 and TRBJ1-4; no definite D call. Trimming stripped 3 bases from V and 3 bases from J, with 11 bases between. Looked up from germline, CDR1 is SGHAT and CDR2 is FQNNGV. This CDR3 has 15 residues. This CDR3 is CASSLASAANEKLFF. Written as DNA, the CDR3 is TGTGCCAGCAGCTTGGCGAGTGCAGCTAATGAAAAACTGTTTTTT.

The J gene is TRBJ1-5, the V gene TRBV28, with 9 bases fitting TRBD1. Germline CDR1 is MDHEN and CDR2 is SYDVKM. This CDR3 has 17 residues. After removal of 2 bases from V and 1 base from J, the junction contained 6 bases not matched to a gene. This CDR3 reads CASSLPAQGASNQPQHF. In DNA form, the CDR3 reads TGTGCCAGCAGTTTACCCGCACAGGGGGCGAGCAATCAGCCCCAGCATTTT.

The chain combines TRBV10-2 with TRBJ2-2; 7 bases agree with TRBD2. Germline CDR1 is WSHSY and CDR2 is SAAADI. J gave up 3 bases and V 6 bases, and 4 bases lay outside the gene matches. This CDR3 is built from 14 residues. DNA of the CDR3: TGCGCCAGCAGGTGGCTAGCGGACACCGGGGAGCTGTTTTTT. Its protein product is CASRWLADTGELFF.

The CDR3 here is CASSTAFQGTGELFF. CDR3 sequence (DNA): TGTGCCAGCAGCACCGCCTTCCAGGGCACCGGGGAGCTGTTTTTT. The chain recombines TRBV5-4 with TRBJ2-2, with a tentative D call TRBD1 (5 bases). The CDR3 is 15 amino acids. Germline loops: CDR1 SGHNT, CDR2 YYREEE (reference sequence). V lost 4 bases and J lost 4, with 14 bases in between. Together with reference TRBV5-4 and TRBJ2-2, the CDR3 gives the full variable domain: ETGVTQSPTHLIKTRGQQVTLRCSSQSGHNTVSWYQQALGQGPQFIFQYYREEENGRGNFPPRFSGLQFPNYSSELNVNALELDDSALYLCASSTAFQGTGELFFGEGSRLTVL.

The chain employs TRBV13 and TRBJ2-7; D unclear. V dropped 0 bases and J dropped 6 bases, with 12 bases sitting between them. The CDR3 consists of 14 residues. Germline V gene data show CDR1 as PRHDT and CDR2 as FYEKMQ (reference sequence). The CDR3 region has the DNA TGTGCCAGCAGCTTAGGCCAAATTAGACCCGAGCAGTACTTC. The encoded protein is CASSLGQIRPEQYF.

The chain has TRBV18 and TRBJ2-2; 11 bases line up with TRBD1. The CDR3 sequence is 15 residues long. CDR1 and CDR2 (germline): KGHSH, LQKENI. The J segment lost 4 bases and the V segment lost 3 bases, leaving 1 base of the junction unmatched. In nucleotides, the CDR3 is TGTGCCAGCTCACCCGGGACAGGGGGCACCGGGGAGCTGTTTTTT. Its translation is CASSPGTGGTGELFF.

There are a few counts of this clone. The chain is built from TRBV5-1 and TRBJ1-2; 12 nucleotides line up with TRBD1. CDR3 length: 13 amino acids. Trimming at V came to 5 bases and at J to 8 bases, leaving 4 bases not matched to a gene. Germline values: CDR1 SGHRS, CDR2 YFSETQ. DNA of the CDR3: TGCGCCAGCAGGACCGGGACAGGGGGCGGCTACACCTTC. This gives the protein CASRTGTGGGYTF.

CDR3: CASTLQLSYNEQFF. CDR3 nucleotide sequence: TGTGCCAGCACGTTACAGCTCTCCTACAATGAGCAGTTCTTC. The gene calls are TRBV6-1 and TRBJ2-1; D is unclear. CDR1 is MNHNS, CDR2 SASEGT, per germline. V lost 7 bases, J lost 0 bases, and 10 bases lay in between. This CDR3 has 14 amino acids.

This chain uses TRBV28 with TRBJ1-4; no clear D gene. Germline assignment: CDR1 MDHEN and CDR2 SYDVKM. The CDR3 has 14 residues. V dropped 3 bases and J dropped 5 bases, with 10 bases sitting between them. The CDR3 protein is CASSFWAQNEKLFF. The CDR3 DNA reads as TGTGCCAGCAGTTTTTGGGCCCAGAATGAAAAACTGTTTTTT.

V gene TRBV6-1 combines with J gene TRBJ2-1; D perhaps matches TRBD2 (6 bases). The germline gives CDR1 MNHNS, CDR2 SASEGT. This CDR3 region has 15 residues. Deletions cut 7 bases from V and 1 base from J, with 14 bases between. The CDR3 loop is CASTFAGMSYNEQFF. CDR3 DNA: TGTGCCAGCACCTTTGCGGGGATGTCCTACAATGAGCAGTTCTTC.

The chain recombines TRBV7-6 with TRBJ2-2; D gene ambiguous. This CDR3 is built from 15 residues. V gave up 5 bases and J gave up 3 bases, with 13 bases separating them. Germline CDR1 is SGHVS and CDR2 is FNYEAQ. CDR3 bases: TGTGCCAGCAGCCTAGGACCCGGCGACACCGGGGAGCTGTTTTTT. Translation gives CASSLGPGDTGELFF.

This sequence joins TRBV5-1 and TRBJ2-5, with TRBD2 matching over 9 bases. CDR1 is SGHRS, CDR2 YFSETQ, per germline. The length of the CDR3 is 16 residues. The junction had 7 bases not matched to a gene; V was cut back by 0 bases and J by 4 bases. The CDR3 loop is CASSLGLAGDGETQYF. CDR3 DNA: TGCGCCAGCAGCTTGGGTTTAGCGGGGGACGGAGAGACCCAGTACTTC.

This chain joins TRBV30 and TRBJ2-2; no firm D call. The germline V gene has CDR1 GTSNPN and CDR2 SVGIG (reference sequence). The CDR3 loop spans 11 amino acids. Trimming removed 1 base from V and 5 bases from J, with 2 bases in between. The CDR3 sequence: CAWSETGELFF. The CDR3 nucleotides read TGTGCCTGGAGTGAAACCGGGGAGCTGTTTTTT.

This chain links TRBV6-1 with TRBJ1-2; the match to TRBD1 covers 10 bases. J gave up 6 bases and V 4 bases, and 2 bases lay outside the gene matches. The CDR3 spans 13 residues. Germline V gives CDR1 MNHNS, CDR2 SASEGT. CDR3 DNA sequence: TGTGCCAGCAGTGTAGGGACAGGGGATGGCTACACCTTC. It specifies CASSVGTGDGYTF.

For this clone: The identical CDR3 is also encoded by other nucleotide sequences in the sample. This sequence joins TRBV19 and TRBJ1-2; D not certain. CDR1 and CDR2 (germline): LNHDA, SQIVND (reference sequence). The CDR3 loop spans 13 amino acids. Trimming left V 7 bases short and J 1 base short, with 10 bases between. Here the CDR3 DNA reads TGTGCCAGTAACCCAACAGATAACTATGGCTACACCTTC. Amino acid sequence: CASNPTDNYGYTF.

The J gene is TRBJ2-5, the V gene TRBV7-9; TRBD2 aligns across 12 bases. Trimming took 4 bases from V and 5 from J; bases not matched to a gene: 11. Germline CDR1 SEHNR, CDR2 FQNEAQ (reference sequence). The CDR3 covers 17 residues. CDR3 sequence: CASSSTSGSPPRETQYF. CDR3 DNA sequence: TGTGCCAGCAGCTCGACTAGCGGGAGTCCCCCACGGGAGACCCAGTACTTC. Together with reference TRBV7-9 and TRBJ2-5, the CDR3 gives the full variable domain: DTGVSQNPRHKITKRGQNVTFRCDPISEHNRLYWYRQTLGQGPEFLTYFQNEAQLEKSRLLSDRFSAERPKGSFSTLEIQRTEQGDSAMYLCASSSTSGSPPRETQYFGPGTRLLVL.